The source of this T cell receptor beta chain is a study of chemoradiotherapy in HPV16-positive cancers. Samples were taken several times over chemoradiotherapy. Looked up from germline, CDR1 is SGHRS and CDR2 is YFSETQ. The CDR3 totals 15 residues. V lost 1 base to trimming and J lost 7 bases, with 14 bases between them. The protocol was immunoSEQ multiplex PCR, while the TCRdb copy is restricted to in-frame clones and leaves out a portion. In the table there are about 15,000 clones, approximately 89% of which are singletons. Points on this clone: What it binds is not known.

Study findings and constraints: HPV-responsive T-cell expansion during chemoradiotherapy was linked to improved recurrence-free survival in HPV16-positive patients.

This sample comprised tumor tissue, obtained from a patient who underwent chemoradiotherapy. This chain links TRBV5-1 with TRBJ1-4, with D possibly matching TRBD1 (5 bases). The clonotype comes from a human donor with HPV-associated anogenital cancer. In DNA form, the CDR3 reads TGCGCCAGCAGCTTGCAGGGTACTCGGGGTGAAAAACTGTTTTTT. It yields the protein CASSLQGTRGEKLFF. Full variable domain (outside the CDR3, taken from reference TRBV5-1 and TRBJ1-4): KAGVTQTPRYLIKTRGQQVTLSCSPISGHRSVSWYQQTPGQGLQFLFEYFSETQRNKGNFPGRFSGRQFSNSRSEMNVSTLELGDSALYLCASSLQGTRGEKLFFGSGTQLSVL.